The 18 T cell receptor beta chains reported below all come from one sample, sequenced in a study of CD8 T cells in ankylosing spondylitis (dated by TCRdb to 2015 to 2018). The library was made by 5' RACE. These reads were obtained on an Illumina HiSeq 2500. TCRdb ran its own pipeline on the public reads, namely fastp trimming at Q25 and MiXCR clone calling, and kept in-frame beta chains. When rows share a CDR3 protein, they turn into one entry using the most common DNA and genes. Present in this sample are 150,000 to 250,000 distinct CDR3 sequences, 9.5% to 15% of which were seen just once. More than 15% of the sample rests with the top ten. Sequencing was carried out using blood, either unsorted or a sorted T cell fraction (not recorded which). Receptors were obtained from a male donor with ankylosing spondylitis or in good health (not recorded which).

The rearrangement links TRBV7-2 to TRBJ2-7; possible D gene TRBD2, 5 bases. Germline CDR1 SGHTA, CDR2 FQGNSA. The length of the CDR3 is 14 residues. V lost 5 bases and J lost 1, with 12 bases in between. CDR3 sequence (DNA): TGTGCCAGCAGCCCCCCGGGGATTTCCTACGAGCAGTACTTC. Translation gives CASSPPGISYEQYF.

The rearrangement joins TRBV2 to TRBJ2-7; D unclear. The CDR3 is made up of 14 amino acids. V was pared by 2 bases and J by 1 base, with 9 bases between. Germline V CDR1 and CDR2: SNHLY, FYNNEI. The DNA of the CDR3 is TGTGCCAGCAGTGAATCGAGGTCGTCCTACGAGCAGTACTTC. Its protein product is CASSESRSSYEQYF.

This clonotype was seen repeatedly, ten times or more. This chain joins TRBV6-1 and TRBJ1-5; D unclear. V lost 4 bases and J lost 3, with 10 bases in between. From germline, CDR1 is MNHNS and CDR2 SASEGT. This CDR3 contains 14 residues. CDR3 DNA sequence: TGTGCCAGCAGTGGAATCAGAGCCAATCAGCCCCAGCATTTT. It yields the protein CASSGIRANQPQHF.

This clonotype showed up many times. The J gene is TRBJ1-2, the V gene TRBV12-3 or TRBV12-4, with TRBD1 as a possible D gene (6 bases). This CDR3 is 12 amino acids long. With 2 bases removed from V and 7 bases from J, the gap between germline ends came to 8 bases. CDR3 bases: TGTGCCAGCAGTTTATCAGGGGCTGGCTACACCTTC. It is translated as CASSLSGAGYTF.

The chain links TRBV5-3 to TRBJ1-5; TRBD1 aligns across 10 bases. TRBV5-3 is sorted into the ORF group, with uncertain function. Germline trimming cut 4 bases from V and 1 base from J; bases unmatched to any gene: 5. The CDR3 length is 16 residues. The chain's CDR3 is CARSADRGQSNQPQHF. CDR3 nucleotides: TGTGCCAGAAGCGCCGACAGGGGGCAGAGCAATCAGCCCCAGCATTTT.

V usage is TRBV7-9 and J usage is TRBJ2-7; 7 bases map to TRBD1. This CDR3 is 11 amino acids long. CDR1 SEHNR and CDR2 FQNEAQ come from the germline V gene (reference sequence). The trim removed 7 bases at V and 10 bases at J, leaving 7 bases unmatched. Here the CDR3 reads CASNEGGPQYF. CDR3 sequence (DNA): TGTGCCAGCAACGAAGGGGGCCCACAGTACTTC.

In its sample, this clonotype was seen a few times. The chain combines TRBV27 with TRBJ1-5; maybe TRBD1 (5 bases). The length of the CDR3 is 14 residues. Trimming removed 2 bases at V and 5 bases at J, with 10 bases between. Germline CDR1 MNHEY, CDR2 SMNVEV (reference sequence). CDR3 sequence: CASSLQGPHQPQHF. The CDR3 DNA reads as TGTGCCAGCAGTTTACAGGGCCCCCATCAGCCCCAGCATTTT.

This clonotype was seen a handful of times. This chain joins TRBV29-1 and TRBJ1-1, with a possible D match to TRBD1 (6 bases). Trimming removed 7 bases from V and 7 bases from J, with 10 bases in between. The V gene's germline CDR1 is SQVTM and CDR2 ANQGSEA. CDR3 length: 10 amino acids. For the CDR3, the DNA is TGCAGCGCCGGACAGAATGAAGCTTTCTTT. Protein: CSAGQNEAFF.

V and J are TRBV19 and TRBJ2-4; 9 bases align to TRBD1. V lost 4 bases, J lost 1 base, and 8 bases stayed unmatched. Germline lookup yields CDR1 LNHDA and CDR2 SQIVND (reference sequence). This CDR3 is built from 17 residues. This CDR3 is CASSTPGQGTAKNIQYF. CDR3 in DNA: TGTGCCAGTAGTACCCCGGGACAGGGAACGGCCAAAAACATTCAGTACTTC.

This clonotype showed up just a few times. This chain uses TRBV6-5 with TRBJ2-3; D unclear. Deletions cut 6 bases from V and 3 bases from J, with 7 bases between. CDR1 and CDR2 (germline): MNHEY, SVGAGI. The CDR3 has 12 amino acids. CDR3 in amino acids: CASRHYTDTQYF. The CDR3 coding sequence is TGTGCCAGCAGGCATTATACAGATACGCAGTATTTT.

The J gene is TRBJ2-7, the V gene TRBV14; D perhaps matches TRBD1 (6 bases). The CDR3 is 18 amino acids. The germline CDR1 and CDR2 sequences are SGHDN and FVKESK. Between the trimmed V and J ends, which lost 0 bases and 2 bases, there was a span of 20 bases. This CDR3 reads CASSQDRTDPIGAYEQYF. For the CDR3, the DNA is TGTGCCAGCAGCCAAGATAGGACAGACCCTATTGGGGCCTACGAGCAGTACTTC.

This clonotype was counted between two and nine times. This chain joins TRBV10-3 and TRBJ2-3; D unresolved. Trimming took 2 bases from V and 11 from J, leaving 11 bases between them. From germline, CDR1 is ENHRY and CDR2 SYGVKD. This CDR3 has 12 amino acids. CDR3 in amino acids: CAISEDSVMQYF. Written as DNA, the CDR3 is TGTGCCATCAGTGAGGATTCCGTTATGCAGTATTTT.

This chain connects TRBV4-2 to TRBJ2-7; D is unresolved. The CDR3 has 13 residues. Deletions cut 0 bases from V and 3 bases from J, with 6 bases between. CDR1 and CDR2 from the germline V gene are LGHNA and YNFKEQ. CDR3 residues: CASSQDLGYEQYF. The CDR3 nucleotides read TGTGCCAGCAGCCAAGACTTAGGCTACGAGCAGTACTTC.

This clonotype was counted between two and nine times. V usage is TRBV5-1 and J usage is TRBJ2-5; D is perhaps TRBD1 (5 bases). The V end was cut by 0 bases, the J end by 2 bases, with 8 bases between. The CDR3 runs 14 residues. CDR1 is SGHRS and CDR2 is YFSETQ in the germline V gene. CDR3 region: CASSLEPGQETQYF. The CDR3 DNA reads TGCGCCAGCAGCTTGGAGCCAGGGCAAGAGACCCAGTACTTC.

This chain links TRBV5-1 with TRBJ2-7; 13 bases are a match to TRBD2. Germline-derived CDR1 and CDR2 are SGHRS and YFSETQ. This CDR3 has 14 residues. After removal of 3 bases from V and 7 bases from J, the junction contained 4 bases not matched to a gene. Here the CDR3 DNA reads TGCGCCAGCAGCTGGACTAGCGGGGGAGGAGAGCAGTACTTC. It yields the protein CASSWTSGGGEQYF.

The sample holds a few counts of this clonotype. The rearrangement uses TRBV11-3 and TRBJ2-1; 9 positions agree with TRBD2. This CDR3 is 16 amino acids long. V was clipped by 1 base and J by 5 bases; unmatched bases: 6. CDR1 is SGHNT, CDR2 YENEEA, per germline. CDR3 protein: CASSLVGLAGNNEQFF. The CDR3 region has the DNA TGTGCCAGCAGCTTAGTAGGCCTAGCGGGGAACAATGAGCAGTTCTTC.

The V call is TRBV11-2, the J call TRBJ2-2; possible D gene TRBD2, 6 bases. The CDR3 has 14 residues. Germline V CDR1 and CDR2: SGHAT, FQNNGV. The V end lost 4 bases, the J end lost 7 bases, and 13 bases lay between the germline ends. The DNA of the CDR3 is TGTGCCAGCAGCTCCTTGTCTAGCGTCGGGGAGCTGTTTTTT. Encoded protein: CASSSLSSVGELFF.

This clonotype was counted at least ten times. J is TRBJ2-3 and V is TRBV12-3 or TRBV12-4; D not certain. CDR3 size: 12 residues. Trimming stripped 6 bases from V and 1 base from J, with 5 bases between. The CDR3 spells CASSSGTDTQYF. The CDR3 DNA is TGTGCCAGCAGCTCGGGCACAGATACGCAGTATTTT.